This TCR beta chain is from a study of neurological immune-mediated disorders (dated by TCRdb to between 2018 and 2021). In the study overall: Among the approximately 35 multiple sclerosis patients, approximately 30 had relapsing-remitting MS and 3 had secondary progressive MS. Of the 70 or so subjects in the cohort, some 14 were HAM/TSP patients, roughly 34 were multiple sclerosis patients, and about 20 were healthy controls. Alongside PBMC samples, the set of 106 TCR-beta libraries contained longitudinal samples, technical triplicates, and paired CD4+ and CD8+ T-cell subsets that had been sorted. Peripheral blood TCR-beta repertoires from HTLV-I-associated myelopathy (HAM/TSP) patients, multiple sclerosis patients and healthy controls were compared by UMI-based sequencing. Results and caveats for the whole study, not just this receptor: No identical CDR3 amino acid sequences were found to be shared among expanded clones across subjects, suggesting that TCR-beta repertoires were private in all groups. No clinical or MRI features were associated with the MS cluster, and the authors said that larger cohorts are needed. TCR clonal expansion was highest in HAM/TSP patients and lowest in MS patients, with MS patients falling below even healthy controls. Repertoires from 18 of 34 MS patients were grouped by phylogenetic analysis into a cluster of related CDR3 sequences, suggesting a possible repertoire-level signature.

cDNA was synthesized by template-switch 5'RACE using a primer carrying a 10-nucleotide random unique molecular identifier by which each TCR transcript was tagged. Every sequencing run covered 15-18 subjects and yielded more than 180 million TCR-beta sequences. Total RNA was extracted with the RNeasy kit. The KAPA Real-time Library Amplification kit was used to amplify TCR-beta VDJ regions with primers for the TCR constant region and the 5'RACE anchor. Sample indexes and Illumina adaptors were added in a first PCR, and a second PCR then increased library yield. The roughly 650 bp TCR product was size-selected on a 2% E-gel SizeSelection system after Ampure bead purification. Library quality was checked on a Bioanalyzer, concentration was measured with Qubit, and libraries were quantified with the Kapa Library Quantification kit before pooling. Paired-end 2 x 150 bp sequencing of the libraries was performed on an Illumina HiSeq 2500. To increase sequence diversity, roughly 24-32% phiX was spiked into each library pool. In the original analysis: The UMI-based MiGEC pipeline processed quality-filtered reads and removed over 80% of raw TCR sequences during error correction. VDJ genes were aligned to IMGT germline references, and each clonotype was defined by a unique CDR3 amino acid sequence together with V-J genes. VDJtools evaluated clonal expansion, Shannon diversity and CDR3 relatedness (CalcPairwiseDistances, ClusterSamples); CLCbio workbench built phylogenetic trees. Expanded clones were defined as having at least 8 unique UMIs, based on coefficient-of-variation modelling across technical triplicates. The raw public data were reprocessed by TCRdb itself: fastp quality trimming at Q25, MiXCR clonotype calling, in-frame beta chains only. A single entry per CDR3 protein holds the most common genes and DNA from its merged rows. These V and J calls rely on TCRdb rather than the paper's analysis. For this sample the table gives tens of thousands of distinct CDR3 sequences, of which 4.5% were detected only once. The ten largest clones represent 5.7% of the sample.

This clonotype was picked up many times. Its antigen is currently not known. Within one base of it there is no much larger clone, and no base qualities were kept. Unsorted PBMC libraries were generated from 2 million PBMCs stored in RNAlater at -80 °C until RNA extraction. Multiple sclerosis patients were enrolled in a US clinical protocol under which disease progression was evaluated by magnetic resonance imaging. Peripheral blood was subjected to Ficoll-Hypaque density gradient centrifugation to isolate PBMCs, which were then cryopreserved in liquid nitrogen. Material for sequencing was PBMCs. This clonotype originated in a woman between 55 and 75 years old with multiple sclerosis.

The DNA reads as follows: TGTGCCAGCAGCCCGGGGCCCGGTTACGAGCAGTACTTC. Its product reads: CASSPGPGYEQYF. Recombination joined TRBV7-3 with TRBJ2-7, with the D gene tentatively TRBD1 or TRBD2, based on 5 matching bases in each. The CDR3 spans 13 residues, from the cysteine through the phenylalanine. Only the CDR3 part of the read is kept: 39 bases, read in frame from the first base. From the germline V gene, CDR1 is SGHTA and CDR2 is FQGTGA. V is clipped by 5 bases and J by 4 bases, and the sequence between their germline boundaries is 12 bases long. Beyond the CDR3, the reference TRBV7-3 and TRBJ2-7 genes provide the residues; the full variable domain reads: GAGVSQTPSNKVTEKGKYVELRCDPISGHTALYWYRQSLGQGPEFLIYFQGTGAADDSGLPNDRFFAVRPEGSVSTLKIQRTERGDSAVYLCASSPGPGYEQYFGPGTRLTVT.